This T cell receptor (beta chain) came from a study of cytomegalovirus exposure and HLA in healthy donors. V trimming: 4 bases; J trimming: 4 bases; junction bases outside the gene matches: 6. Germline values: CDR1 SGHDT, CDR2 YYEEEE. The CDR3 spans 15 residues. The assay was immunoSEQ multiplex PCR, and TCRdb's table has in-frame clones only and misses some. The table lists 150,000 to 200,000 clones, 95% to 97% of them singletons. This clone was picked up one time. The chain carries TRBV5-6 and TRBJ2-1; 9 bases are shared with TRBD1. The clonotype was recovered from a young woman in good health and CMV-seronegative. Input material: PBMCs. CDR3 sequence: CASSAGQGQYNEQFF. The CDR3 DNA sequence: TGTGCCAGCAGCGCCGGACAGGGGCAATACAATGAGCAGTTCTTC.